The next 8 T cell receptor beta chains were all read from a single sample in a study of beta chain features in type 1 diabetes. TCRB transcripts that were expressed got sequenced, as all of the isolated RNA had been reverse transcribed. Profiled with immunoSEQ multiplex PCR; TCRdb holds only in-frame clones, not every one. The table shows around 500,000 clones, with over 10% occurring only once. Sequenced sample: naive CD4+ T cells from blood. Receptors originate from a woman aged 18-29 years in good health.

This clone turned up a few times. The rearrangement links TRBV5-4 to TRBJ2-3, with unresolved D. This CDR3 is 13 amino acids long. CDR1 is SGHNT, CDR2 YYREEE, per germline (reference sequence). V was shortened by 3 bases and J by 4 bases, with 9 bases between the two germline ends. Here the CDR3 reads CASSSNVPDTQYF. CDR3 DNA: TGTGCCAGCAGCTCGAATGTCCCAGATACGCAGTATTTT. The variable domain in full, completed from reference TRBV5-4 and TRBJ2-3, reads ETGVTQSPTHLIKTRGQQVTLRCSSQSGHNTVSWYQQALGQGPQFIFQYYREEENGRGNFPPRFSGLQFPNYSSELNVNALELDDSALYLCASSSNVPDTQYFGPGTRLTVL.

This clone came up a few times. The chain combines TRBV7-3 with TRBJ1-1; D may be TRBD1 (5 bases). Germline V gene sequence: CDR1 SGHTA, CDR2 FQGTGA. The CDR3 is 13 residues long. The germline V and J ends were trimmed by 6 bases and 1 base, with 9 bases remaining between them. The CDR3: CASSPGRNTEAFF. The CDR3 nucleotides are TGTGCCAGCAGTCCAGGGAGGAACACTGAAGCTTTCTTT.

This clone has a handful of counts. The chain's CDR3 is CASRRLAGGYEQYF. The CDR3, as DNA: TGTGCCAGCAGACGACTAGCGGGAGGGTACGAGCAGTACTTC. V gene TRBV7-2 combines with J gene TRBJ2-7; 14 nucleotides match TRBD2. J lost 4 bases, V lost 6 bases, and 2 bases had no gene match. This CDR3 comprises 14 residues. CDR1 is SGHTA, CDR2 FQGNSA, per germline.

The rearrangement joins TRBV27 to TRBJ1-6; D remains unclear. The CDR3 is 13 residues long. Per germline, CDR1 MNHEY and CDR2 SMNVEV (reference sequence). V lost 3 bases and J 9 bases, leaving 9 bases between the germline ends. Written as DNA, the CDR3 is TGTGCCAGCAGTTTCCCAAGTGGTTCACCCCTCCACTTT. As protein: CASSFPSGSPLHF.

This clone was seen a handful of times. The V and J genes are TRBV4-2 and TRBJ2-7, with D hard to call. CDR1 is LGHNA, CDR2 YNFKEQ, per germline. V lost 4 bases to trimming and J lost 3 bases, with 13 bases between them. The CDR3 is made up of 14 amino acids. CDR3 in amino acids: CASSPRQEDYEQYF. The CDR3 DNA is TGTGCCAGCAGCCCCCGTCAAGAAGACTACGAGCAGTACTTC.

The V call is TRBV4-3, the J call TRBJ2-7; D call uncertain. The CDR3 runs to 14 residues. Trimming shortened V by 4 bases and J by 2 bases, and 12 bases separated the two germline ends. Germline CDR1 LGHNA, CDR2 YSLEER. The CDR3 coding sequence is TGCGCCAGCAGCCCCGGCGGCACAACCTACGAGCAGTACTTC. Protein sequence: CASSPGGTTYEQYF.

This sequence joins TRBV5-6 and TRBJ2-3; D might be TRBD1 (5 bases). Trimming shortened V by 4 bases and J by 4 bases, and 13 bases separated the two germline ends. Germline-derived CDR1 and CDR2 are SGHDT and YYEEEE. This CDR3 region has 14 residues. CDR3 sequence: CASSPGPGSDTQYF. The CDR3 coding sequence is TGTGCCAGCAGCCCCGGGCCAGGGTCAGATACGCAGTATTTT.

A few counts support this clone. The genes are TRBV5-4 and TRBJ2-2, with D perhaps matching TRBD2 (6 bases). The germline CDR1 and CDR2 sequences are SGHNT and YYREEE (reference sequence). V was cut by 4 bases and J by 1 base, with 14 bases left in between. The CDR3 has 16 residues. CDR3 sequence: CASSPSRGRNTGELFF. The CDR3 DNA follows: TGTGCCAGCAGCCCTAGTCGGGGGAGGAACACCGGGGAGCTGTTTTTT.